A selection of T cell receptor beta chains follows, all from one sample in a study of metastatic and nonmetastatic thyroid tumors. TCRdb redid the clone calls on the PCR reads using MiXCR. The data contain 30,000 to 35,000 clones, 20% to 25% of them singletons. The sample comprised tumor tissue. Receptors originate from a male donor with papillary thyroid cancer or a benign thyroid nodule (not recorded which). Some clones in this sample may be carry-over from other donors' samples. The CDR3 runs from the conserved cysteine through the conserved F or W. Fields, in order: clone size, D gene, V gene, J gene, CDR3 DNA, CDR3 protein. A D gene is named only where the DNA matches it firmly. Part of the rows lack a size; the others show once, few, many or a class for expanded clones.

size: many; D: .; V: TRBV7-9; J: TRBJ2-1; DNA: TGTGCCAGCAGCATAACAGGTAGTAGCTCCTACAATGAGCAGTTCTTC; CDR3: CASSITGSSSYNEQFF
size: few; D: .; V: TRBV28; J: TRBJ2-7; DNA: TGTGCCAGCAGTTTTGGACAGTTATTGGCCGAGCAGTACTTC; CDR3: CASSFGQLLAEQYF
size: many; D: .; V: TRBV3-1; J: TRBJ2-3; DNA: TGTGCCAGCAGCCAAAAAGGGGTCCTAGCGTGGGGTACGCAGTATTTT; CDR3: CASSQKGVLAWGTQYF
size: .; D: .; V: TRBV7-2; J: TRBJ1-2; DNA: TGTGCCAGCAGCTTAGAGATTAACAGGGTGGATGGCTACACCTTC; CDR3: CASSLEINRVDGYTF
size: many; D: .; V: TRBV5-6; J: TRBJ1-4; DNA: TGTGCCAGCAGCAGACTAACAGGGATGGCTAATGAAAAACTGTTTTTT; CDR3: CASSRLTGMANEKLFF
size: many; D: .; V: TRBV19; J: TRBJ1-1; DNA: TGTGCCAGTAGTAAGAACCATGGAATCGTAGCTTTCTTT; CDR3: CASSKNHGIVAFF
size: many; D: TRBD2; V: TRBV19; J: TRBJ2-3; DNA: TGTGCCAGTAGAGAGACTAGCGGTCTTACAGATACGCAGTATTTT; CDR3: CASRETSGLTDTQYF
size: many; D: .; V: TRBV18; J: TRBJ2-2; DNA: TGTGCCAGCTCACCGGACAGAATCACCGGGGAGCTGTTTTTT; CDR3: CASSPDRITGELFF
size: many; D: TRBD2; V: TRBV20-1; J: TRBJ2-5; DNA: TGCAGTGCTATGCGGGAGGGGGTTAGTGAGACCCAGTACTTC; CDR3: CSAMREGVSETQYF
size: medium-sized; D: .; V: TRBV20-1; J: TRBJ2-7; DNA: TGCAGTGCTAGTGCTGGGAGACTCTACGAGCAGTACTTC; CDR3: CSASAGRLYEQYF
size: many; D: .; V: TRBV5-6; J: TRBJ1-1; DNA: TGTGCCAGCAGCTTGACAGACACTGAAGCTTTCTTT; CDR3: CASSLTDTEAFF
size: .; D: .; V: TRBV28; J: TRBJ1-1; DNA: TGTGCCAGCAGTATGGCTGACGTTTTCCCTGAAGCTTTCTTT; CDR3: CASSMADVFPEAFF
size: many; D: TRBD1; V: TRBV18; J: TRBJ2-7; DNA: TGTGCCAGCTCACCCCGGGACAGAACCTACGAGCAGTACTTC; CDR3: CASSPRDRTYEQYF
size: .; D: .; V: TRBV6-1; J: TRBJ2-1; DNA: TGTGCCAGCTTCCCGGGATGGGAAGTGGGTGAGCAGTTCTTC; CDR3: CASFPGWEVGEQFF
size: many; D: .; V: TRBV7-8; J: TRBJ2-1; DNA: TGTGCCAGCAGCTTATTCCCCAAACTGGTCAATGAGCAGTTCTTC; CDR3: CASSLFPKLVNEQFF
size: medium-sized; D: TRBD2; V: TRBV20-1; J: TRBJ2-7; DNA: TGCAGTGCTAGGGCCGGGAGGGCCAGTGGTGAGCAGTACTTC; CDR3: CSARAGRASGEQYF
size: few; D: TRBD1; V: TRBV5-4; J: TRBJ2-1; DNA: TGTGCCAGCAGCTTGCAAGCTTCAGCCAGGGGGAGCTCCTACAATGAGCAGTTCTTC; CDR3: CASSLQASARGSSYNEQFF
size: many; D: TRBD2; V: TRBV13; J: TRBJ2-3; DNA: TGTGCCAGCAGAATTAGCGGGAGAGCTACTCGCACAGATACGCAGTATTTT; CDR3: CASRISGRATRTDTQYF
size: .; D: TRBD1; V: TRBV28; J: TRBJ1-2; DNA: TGTGCCAGCAGAGATACAGGGGTACGTGGCTACGCCTTC; CDR3: CASRDTGVRGYAF
size: many; D: .; V: TRBV6-1; J: TRBJ2-3; DNA: TGTGCCAGCAGCTCGACAGGAGCTAGCACAGATACGCAGTATTTT; CDR3: CASSSTGASTDTQYF
size: medium-sized; D: .; V: TRBV28; J: TRBJ2-1; DNA: TGTGCCAGCAGTTTTTGGGGGTCGACGAATGAGCAGTTCTTC; CDR3: CASSFWGSTNEQFF
size: many; D: .; V: TRBV6-2/TRBV6-3; J: TRBJ2-3; DNA: TGTGCCAGCAGTTACACCCCAGATACGCAGTATTTT; CDR3: CASSYTPDTQYF
size: .; D: .; V: TRBV11-3; J: TRBJ2-1; DNA: TGTGCCAGCAGCGCCCGGGGTACTAATGAGCAGTTCTTC; CDR3: CASSARGTNEQFF
size: medium-sized; D: TRBD1; V: TRBV28; J: TRBJ2-7; DNA: TGTGCCAGCAGTTCCTCAAGACAGGGCCCATACGAGCAGTACTTC; CDR3: CASSSSRQGPYEQYF
size: many; D: TRBD2; V: TRBV6-1; J: TRBJ2-3; DNA: TGTGCCAGCAGGCGAGGACTAGCGTACACAGATACGCAGTATTTT; CDR3: CASRRGLAYTDTQYF
size: many; D: TRBD2; V: TRBV11-2; J: TRBJ2-1; DNA: TGTGCCAGCAGCTTCTGGACTAGCGGGAGATACAATGAGCAGTTCTTC; CDR3: CASSFWTSGRYNEQFF
size: medium-sized; D: .; V: TRBV7-8; J: TRBJ1-6; DNA: TGTGCCAGCAGCCCGGGGTTTCCCCTCCACTTT; CDR3: CASSPGFPLHF